Presented here are 13 T cell receptor beta chains from one specimen sequenced in a study of blood T cell repertoires in COVID-19. Here immunoSEQ multiplex PCR was the method, and the copy in TCRdb shows in-frame clones only, minus some. The table includes 120,000 to 150,000 clones, more than 75% detected once. Sequences were obtained from peripheral blood. These receptors were collected from a man aged 60-69 years with acute or convalescent COVID-19.

V gene TRBV29-1 combines with J gene TRBJ1-2; D may be TRBD1 (5 bases). This CDR3 contains 13 residues. Germline CDR1 is SQVTM and CDR2 is ANQGSEA. V was clipped by 3 bases and J by 2 bases, with 10 bases between them. CDR3 in DNA: TGCAGCGTTGACGGGAGGGGCAACTATGGCTACACCTTC. It encodes CSVDGRGNYGYTF.

The V call is TRBV15, the J call TRBJ1-6, with TRBD1 identical over 7 bases. The CDR3 is 15 residues long. Per germline, CDR1 LNHNV and CDR2 YYDKDF (reference sequence). V was clipped by 5 bases and J by 10 bases; unmatched bases: 11. CDR3: CATSAVRGSRSPLHF. CDR3 in DNA: TGTGCCACCAGCGCCGTCAGGGGGAGTCGGTCACCCCTCCACTTT.

This clone turned up a few times. The chain recombines TRBV21-1 with TRBJ2-1; no DNA check was done on the table's D call, TRBD2. TRBV21-1 is a recognized pseudogene. The CDR3 sequence is 15 residues long. The CDR3 sequence is CASSKLREMGNEQFF. Here the CDR3 DNA reads TGTGCCAGCAGCAAATTACGGGAGATGGGCAATGAGCAGTTCTTC.

This clone was counted between two and nine times. CDR3 sequence reads: CASSSGGGSSYEQYF. CDR3 nucleotide sequence: TGTGCCAGCAGCAGCGGGGGCGGGAGCTCCTACGAGCAGTACTTC. The chain is built from TRBV13 and TRBJ2-7; the match to TRBD2 covers 8 bases. Germline-derived CDR1 and CDR2 are PRHDT and FYEKMQ (reference sequence). V shed 5 bases and J 0 bases; nucleotides not matched to a gene: 6. This CDR3 region has 15 residues.

This rearrangement joins TRBV19 to TRBJ1-3; possible D gene TRBD1, 6 bases. Trimming left V 7 bases short and J 0 bases short, with 10 bases between. CDR1 is LNHDA, CDR2 SQIVND, per germline (reference sequence). The CDR3 covers 14 residues. CDR3 DNA sequence: TGTGCCAGTAAGGACAGCAGCTCTGGAAACACCATATATTTT. Its translation: CASKDSSSGNTIYF.

This clone has just one count. The chain joins TRBV7-6 to TRBJ1-1; D gene uncertain. The germline V and J ends were trimmed by 3 bases and 5 bases, with 7 bases remaining between them. Germline V gene sequence: CDR1 SGHVS, CDR2 FNYEAQ. The CDR3 is 12 residues long. The CDR3: CASSFGETEAFF. The CDR3 coding sequence is TGTGCCAGCAGCTTCGGTGAGACTGAAGCTTTCTTT.

The V call is TRBV28, the J call TRBJ2-5, with 7 positions matching TRBD1. The CDR3 loop spans 15 amino acids. CDR1 MDHEN and CDR2 SYDVKM come from the germline V gene. V lost 3 bases and J lost 0; bases outside the gene matches: 4. Written as DNA, the CDR3 is TGTGCCAGCAGTTTTCAGACAGGGTACCAAGAGACCCAGTACTTC. Amino acid sequence: CASSFQTGYQETQYF.

The gene calls are TRBV10-3 and TRBJ1-1, with 8 bases aligning to TRBD1. V gave up 4 bases and J gave up 5 bases; unmatched junction bases: 6. CDR1 is ENHRY and CDR2 is SYGVKD in the germline V gene. This CDR3 is 14 amino acids long. The CDR3 spells CAISVQGEETEAFF. The CDR3 DNA reads TGTGCCATCAGTGTACAGGGGGAGGAAACTGAAGCTTTCTTT.

This clone was seen only a few times. The V and J genes are TRBV5-4 and TRBJ2-3; the match to TRBD2 covers 7 bases. This CDR3 is 16 amino acids long. V gave up 0 bases and J gave up 2 bases; unmatched junction bases: 6. Germline assignment: CDR1 SGHNT and CDR2 YYREEE (reference sequence). The CDR3 DNA follows: TGTGCCAGCAGCTTGGTATTAGCGGGTACCACAGATACGCAGTATTTT. Its translation is CASSLVLAGTTDTQYF.

V usage is TRBV11-2 and J usage is TRBJ2-3; 12 bases agree with TRBD2. The V segment lost 5 bases and the J segment 7 bases; nucleotides outside the gene matches: 7. From germline, CDR1 is SGHAT and CDR2 FQNNGV. The CDR3 covers 15 residues. The CDR3 protein is CASSPLTSGRHTQYF. DNA of the CDR3: TGTGCCAGCAGCCCACTGACTAGCGGGAGACATACGCAGTATTTT.

This clone was recorded a few times. This chain joins TRBV3-1 (or the pseudogene TRBV3-2) and TRBJ2-2, with a weak D call TRBD1 (5 bases). The CDR3 contains 20 residues. Germline-derived CDR1 and CDR2 are LGHDT and YNNKEL (reference sequence). The V end was cut by 0 bases, the J end by 3 bases, with 23 bases between. The CDR3 DNA is TGTGCCAGCAGCCAAGATCCCCTAAGGAGCCTAGGGGTGGACACCGGGGAGCTGTTTTTT. Its translation: CASSQDPLRSLGVDTGELFF.

The genes are TRBV3-1 (or the pseudogene TRBV3-2) and TRBJ2-6; weak D call: TRBD2 (6 bases). This CDR3 is built from 17 residues. Trimming shortened V by 0 bases and J by 0 bases, and 9 bases separated the two germline ends. Germline loops: CDR1 LGHDT, CDR2 YNNKEL (reference sequence). The CDR3 loop is CASSQEGTGSGANVLTF. The CDR3 DNA sequence: TGTGCCAGCAGCCAAGAGGGGACTGGCTCTGGGGCCAACGTCCTGACTTTC.

The chain couples TRBV7-9 to TRBJ1-5; TRBD1 matches at 10 bases. J was trimmed by 5 bases and V by 5 bases; bases with no gene match: 9. There are 16 residues in the CDR3. Germline CDR1 and CDR2: SEHNR and FQNEAQ (reference sequence). As DNA, the CDR3 is TGTGCCAGCAGCCCAAGGACAGGGGGGTCGCATCAGCCCCAGCATTTT. As protein: CASSPRTGGSHQPQHF.